The 3 T cell receptor beta chains below were found in one sample sequenced in a study of blood T cells in healthy people across ages. Sample-barcoded 5' priming and a J-beta primer mix drove a second PCR of about 6 to 11 cycles. In TCRdb, the 5' RACE reads were re-called with MiXCR into one record per CDR3 protein. The sample carries 1,300,000 or so distinct CDR3 sequences, 59% recorded once. Sequencing input: blood. The receptors originated from a man younger than 35 in good health.

The genes are TRBV5-1 and TRBJ1-5; no firm D call. V was cut by 0 bases and J by 10 bases, with 11 bases left in between. This CDR3 is 13 amino acids long. The germline V gene has CDR1 SGHRS and CDR2 YFSETQ. This CDR3 reads CASSLDGPVPQHF. Written as DNA, the CDR3 is TGCGCCAGCAGCTTGGACGGGCCCGTACCCCAGCATTTT.

CDR3 protein: CASSQDGSSSYEQYF. The CDR3 DNA reads as TGCGCCAGCAGCCAAGATGGCTCCAGCTCCTACGAGCAGTACTTC. V gene TRBV4-1 combines with J gene TRBJ2-7; no reliable D call. Germline CDR1 and CDR2: MGHRA and YSYEKL. Trimming removed 0 bases from V and 0 bases from J, with 9 bases in between. This CDR3 region has 15 residues.

This clonotype was seen more than once but under ten times. The gene calls are TRBV20-1 and TRBJ2-5; a weak D match, TRBD2 (6 bases). The V end was cut by 1 base, the J end by 3 bases, with 9 bases between. The CDR3 totals 13 residues. From germline, CDR1 is DFQATT and CDR2 SNEGSKA (reference sequence). CDR3 loop: CSARVPGEETQYF. The CDR3 coding sequence is TGCAGTGCTAGAGTTCCGGGGGAAGAGACCCAGTACTTC.